This T cell receptor beta chain is drawn from a study of PD-1 blockade in classical Hodgkin lymphoma. Study information: Once every 2 weeks, patients received intravenous nivolumab at 3 mg/kg.

Worth noting for this clone: Its specificity is not known.

The data were produced by immunoSEQ multiplex PCR, yet TCRdb's version contains in-frame clones alone and is incomplete. The table includes more than 35,000 clones, 76% detected once. Study observations and caveats: In CD4+ cells, TCR diversity went up significantly by C4D1, but in CD8+ cells it did not. A reduction in baseline TCR diversity was reportedly seen in newly diagnosed patients relative to healthy donors. Patients newly diagnosed and complete responders had comparable baseline diversity.

Each and every patient relapsed after autologous stem cell transplantation, and patients got differing brentuximab vedotin exposure. CDR3 size: 14 residues. From germline, CDR1 is SQVTM and CDR2 ANQGSEA. V was pared by 2 bases and J by 1 base, with 11 bases between. This TCR was sampled from a human donor with classical Hodgkin lymphoma. The chain recombines TRBV29-1 with TRBJ2-5; perhaps TRBD2 as D (6 bases). Source: peripheral blood mononuclear cells (PBMCs), taken at baseline. The DNA for the CDR3 is TGCAGCGTTGAATGGAGGGACGGCCAAGAGACCCAGTACTTC. As protein: CSVEWRDGQETQYF.